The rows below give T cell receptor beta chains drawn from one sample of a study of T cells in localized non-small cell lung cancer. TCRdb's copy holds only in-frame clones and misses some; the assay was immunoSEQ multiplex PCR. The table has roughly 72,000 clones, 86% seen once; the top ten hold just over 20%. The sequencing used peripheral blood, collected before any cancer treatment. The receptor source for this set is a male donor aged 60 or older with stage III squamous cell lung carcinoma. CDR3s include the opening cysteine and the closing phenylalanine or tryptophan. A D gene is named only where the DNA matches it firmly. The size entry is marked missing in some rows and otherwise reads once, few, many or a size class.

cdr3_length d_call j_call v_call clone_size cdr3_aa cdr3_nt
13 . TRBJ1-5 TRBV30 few CAWSPGGNQPQHF TGTGCCTGGAGCCCTGGGGGGAATCAGCCCCAGCATTTT
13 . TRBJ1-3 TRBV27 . CASSPSTGNTIYF TGTGCCAGCAGTCCATCCACTGGAAACACCATATATTTT
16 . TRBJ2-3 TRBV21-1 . CASSSPWDINTDTQYF TGTGCCAGCAGCAGCCCCTGGGACATTAACACAGATACGCAGTATTTT
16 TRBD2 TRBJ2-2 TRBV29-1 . CSVGRLAGGDTGELFF TGCAGCGTTGGGCGACTAGCGGGGGGGGACACCGGGGAGCTGTTTTTT
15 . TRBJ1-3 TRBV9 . CASSVGAGEGNTIYF TGTGCCAGCAGCGTAGGGGCAGGGGAAGGAAACACCATATATTTT
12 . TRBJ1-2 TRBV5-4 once CASSSDRSGYTF TGTGCCAGCAGTAGTGACAGGAGTGGCTACACCTTC
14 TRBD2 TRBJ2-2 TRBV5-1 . CASSPRGRSGELFF TGCGCCAGCAGCCCGCGGGGGAGATCCGGGGAGCTGTTTTTT
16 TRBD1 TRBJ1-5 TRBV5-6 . CASSSQGEYSNQPQHF TGTGCCAGCAGCTCGCAGGGGGAATATAGCAATCAGCCCCAGCATTTT
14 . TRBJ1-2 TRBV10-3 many CAISESNREGRYTF TGTGCCATCAGTGAGTCGAACAGGGAAGGTCGCTACACCTTC
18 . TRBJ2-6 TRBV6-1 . CASSALTLTISGANVLTF TGTGCCAGCAGTGCTCTGACACTTACGATATCTGGGGCCAACGTCCTGACTTTC
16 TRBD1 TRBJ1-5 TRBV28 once CASSLGTGDSNQPQHF TGTGCCAGCAGTTTAGGGACAGGGGATAGCAATCAGCCCCAGCATTTT
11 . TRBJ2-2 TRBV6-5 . CASSYHGELFF TGTGCCAGCAGTTATCATGGGGAGCTGTTTTTT
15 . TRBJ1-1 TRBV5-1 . CASSSRGGMNTEAFF TGCGCCAGCAGCTCGAGGGGTGGGATGAACACTGAAGCTTTCTTT
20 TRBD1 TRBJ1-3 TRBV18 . CASSYSAGTGQLRSGNTIYF TGTGCCAGCTCCTATTCCGCCGGGACAGGACAATTGCGCTCTGGAAACACCATATATTTT
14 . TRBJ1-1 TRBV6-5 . CASRDLGAKVGAFF TGTGCCAGCAGGGACCTGGGGGCGAAAGTCGGAGCTTTCTTT
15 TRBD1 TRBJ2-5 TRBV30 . CAWNPPGTGLETQYF TGTGCCTGGAACCCGCCCGGGACAGGGTTAGAGACCCAGTACTTC
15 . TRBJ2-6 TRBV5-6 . CASTVRRTGANVLTF TGTGCCAGCACCGTACGGCGGACTGGGGCCAACGTCCTGACTTTC
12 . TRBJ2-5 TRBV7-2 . CASSSTGETQYF TGTGCCAGCAGCTCGACAGGAGAGACCCAGTACTTC
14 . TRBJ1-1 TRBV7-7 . CAVSPPQPGTEAFF TGTGCCGTGTCCCCCCCCCAACCTGGCACTGAAGCTTTCTTT
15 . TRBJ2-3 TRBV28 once CASTPRRALTDTQYF TGTGCCAGCACCCCACGGAGGGCTCTCACAGATACGCAGTATTTT
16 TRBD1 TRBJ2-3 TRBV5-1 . CASSLDGTGEADTQYF TGCGCCAGCAGCTTGGACGGGACAGGGGAGGCAGATACGCAGTATTTT
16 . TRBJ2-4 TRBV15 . CATSVMGRIAKNIQYF TGTGCCACCAGCGTAATGGGACGGATAGCCAAAAACATTCAGTACTTC
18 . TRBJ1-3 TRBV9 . CASSVGGSTAKFGNTIYF TGTGCCAGCAGCGTAGGGGGTAGTACTGCAAAATTTGGAAACACCATATATTTT
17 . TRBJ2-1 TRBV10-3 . CAISGPGTPSSYNEQFF TGTGCCATCAGTGGGCCCGGGACGCCGAGCTCCTACAATGAGCAGTTCTTC
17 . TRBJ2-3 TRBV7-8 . CASSPPSWGTQTDTQYF TGTGCCAGCAGCCCCCCTTCATGGGGGACCCAGACAGATACGCAGTATTTT
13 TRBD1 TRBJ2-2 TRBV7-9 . CASSRQGAGELFF TGTGCCAGCAGCAGACAGGGGGCCGGGGAGCTGTTTTTT
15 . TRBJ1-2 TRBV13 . CASSPDRTPDYGYTF TGTGCCAGCAGCCCCGACAGAACTCCTGACTATGGCTACACCTTC
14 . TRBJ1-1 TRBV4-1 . CASAPGPSNTEAFF TGCGCCAGCGCCCCAGGACCGTCGAACACTGAAGCTTTCTTT
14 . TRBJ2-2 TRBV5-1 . CASSDPPARRELFF TGCGCCAGCAGCGACCCCCCCGCCCGTCGGGAGCTGTTTTTT
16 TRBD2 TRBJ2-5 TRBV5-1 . CASSLGLAGFQETQYF TGCGCCAGCAGCTTAGGGCTAGCGGGGTTTCAAGAGACCCAGTACTTC
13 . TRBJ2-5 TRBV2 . CASNGLPGETQYF TGTGCCAGCAACGGACTACCAGGGGAGACCCAGTACTTC
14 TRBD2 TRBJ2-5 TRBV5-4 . CASSLRLAGETQYF TGTGCCAGCAGCTTGAGACTAGCGGGAGAGACCCAGTACTTC
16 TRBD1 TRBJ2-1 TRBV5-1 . CASTTIPGQGNNEQFF TGCGCCAGCACCACTATTCCGGGACAGGGAAATAATGAGCAGTTCTTC
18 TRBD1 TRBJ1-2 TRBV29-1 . CSVESAAGGRPGLYGYTF TGCAGCGTTGAATCGGCGGCAGGGGGCCGCCCAGGGCTCTATGGCTACACCTTC
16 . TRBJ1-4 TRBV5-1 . CASRLTGASTNEKLFF TGCGCCAGCAGATTGACAGGAGCCTCAACTAATGAAAAACTGTTTTTT
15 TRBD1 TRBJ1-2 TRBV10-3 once CAISVMGTEAYGYTF TGTGCCATCAGTGTCATGGGGACAGAAGCCTATGGCTACACCTTC
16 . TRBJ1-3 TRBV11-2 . CASSSRGDGSGNTIYF TGTGCCAGCAGCTCACGAGGGGACGGCTCTGGAAACACCATATATTTT
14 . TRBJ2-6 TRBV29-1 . CSVAVSSGANVLTF TGCAGCGTTGCGGTGAGCTCTGGGGCCAACGTCCTGACTTTC
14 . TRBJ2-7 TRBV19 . CASSILNRPYEQYF TGTGCCAGTAGTATACTTAACAGGCCCTACGAGCAGTACTTC
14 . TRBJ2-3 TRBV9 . CASSVASGGGTQYF TGTGCCAGCAGCGTAGCTTCCGGGGGAGGTACGCAGTATTTT
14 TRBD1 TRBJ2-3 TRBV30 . CAWSPGTDTDTQYF TGTGCCTGGAGTCCCGGGACAGACACAGATACGCAGTATTTT
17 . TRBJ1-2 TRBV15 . CATSREKLRPGGYGYTF TGTGCCACCAGCAGAGAAAAGCTACGGCCCGGGGGCTATGGCTACACCTTC
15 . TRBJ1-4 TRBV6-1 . CASSEFEGSNEKLFF TGTGCCAGCAGTGAATTTGAGGGGAGTAATGAAAAACTGTTTTTT
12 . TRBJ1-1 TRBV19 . CASIDPGLKAFF TGTGCCAGTATAGACCCGGGCTTGAAAGCTTTCTTT
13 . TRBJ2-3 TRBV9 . CASSVGATDTQYF TGTGCCAGCAGCGTAGGGGCTACAGATACGCAGTATTTT
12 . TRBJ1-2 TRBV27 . CASRHTEGGYTF TGTGCCAGCAGACATACAGAAGGGGGCTACACCTTC